What follows are 25 T cell receptor beta chains derived from one specimen sequenced in a study of Graves' ophthalmopathy and Graves' hyperthyroidism. RNA transcripts yielded amplified TCR beta CDR3 regions. HTBI primers were employed in first-round RT-PCR, then a second-round multiplex PCR followed. TCRdb re-called the multiplex PCR reads through MiXCR, storing one row per CDR3 protein. The table shows about 740,000 distinct CDR3 sequences, with approximately 40% occurring only once. Sequencing input: peripheral blood. The receptor source for this set is an adult man with Graves' ophthalmopathy.

This clonotype was picked up many times. This chain uses TRBV20-1 with TRBJ1-6; TRBD1 matches at 8 bases. The CDR3 consists of 13 residues. V lost 7 bases, J lost 5 bases, and 4 bases stayed unmatched. The germline V gene encodes CDR1 DFQATT and CDR2 SNEGSKA (reference sequence). The CDR3 protein is CSGSDRDNSPLHF. CDR3 bases: TGCAGTGGATCGGACAGGGATAATTCACCCCTCCACTTT.

This clonotype was counted between two and nine times. The gene calls are TRBV5-1 and TRBJ2-5; no definite D call. Germline V gives CDR1 SGHRS, CDR2 YFSETQ. V lost 5 bases and J lost 5, with 13 bases in between. The CDR3 is made up of 13 amino acids. Written as DNA, the CDR3 is TGCGCCAGCAGTCTGGAGAATTTGGAGACCCAGTACTTC. Translation: CASSLENLETQYF.

This clonotype was observed once. This CDR3 is CASSQSGVTGNTIYF. For the CDR3, the DNA is TGTGCCAGCAGCCAATCAGGGGTTACTGGAAACACCATATATTTT. The chain has TRBV25-1 and TRBJ1-3, with a weak D call TRBD1 (6 bases). The CDR3 totals 15 residues. V lost 6 bases and J lost 2, with 14 bases in between. Germline CDR1 is MGHDK and CDR2 is SYGVNS.

The CDR3 loop reads CSARGGEMSTEAFF. In DNA form, the CDR3 reads TGCAGTGCTAGGGGGGGGGAGATGAGCACTGAAGCTTTCTTT. This chain joins TRBV20-1 and TRBJ1-1; perhaps TRBD1 as D (5 bases). The germline V gene encodes CDR1 DFQATT and CDR2 SNEGSKA (reference sequence). The CDR3 is 14 residues long. Trimming took 3 bases from V and 4 from J, leaving 15 bases between them.

Regarding this clonotype: Given a much more abundant clone one base away, this may be a read error. The chain links TRBV24-1 to TRBJ1-5; TRBD1 matches at 9 bases. Germline V lookup: CDR1 KGHDR, CDR2 SFDVKD. CDR3 length: 13 amino acids. Losses at the gene ends were 4 bases for V and 11 bases for J; bases not matched to a gene: 5. The CDR3 reads CATSDRDRAAQHF. For the CDR3, the DNA is TGTGCCACCAGTGACCGGGACAGGGCGGCCCAGCATTTT.

This clonotype was observed many times. The chain combines TRBV7-2 with TRBJ1-1; possibly TRBD1 for D (6 bases). Germline loops: CDR1 SGHTA, CDR2 FQGNSA. This CDR3 spans 13 amino acids. V lost 5 bases and J lost 10, with 17 bases in between. CDR3 sequence: CASSERTVVGAFF. CDR3 coding DNA: TGTGCCAGCAGCGAGCGGACAGTAGTTGGAGCTTTCTTT.

The V and J genes are TRBV7-2 and TRBJ2-6; D remains ambiguous. Germline CDR1 and CDR2: SGHTA and FQGNSA. Deletions cut 5 bases from V and 0 bases from J, with 8 bases between. The CDR3 loop spans 15 amino acids. The CDR3 coding sequence is TGTGCCAGCAGCGAATCAGCCTCTGGGGCCAACGTCCTGACTTTC. As protein: CASSESASGANVLTF.

The chain has TRBV20-1 and TRBJ2-7; 8 nucleotides line up with TRBD2. This CDR3 has 14 amino acids. J lost 5 bases, V lost 3 bases, and 9 bases had no gene match. Germline CDR1 is DFQATT and CDR2 is SNEGSKA (reference sequence). CDR3 loop: CSASVAGLDHEQYF. DNA for the CDR3: TGCAGTGCTAGCGTAGCGGGATTGGACCACGAGCAGTACTTC.

The V and J genes are TRBV20-1 and TRBJ1-4; no definite D call. The CDR3 spans 14 residues. V lost 2 bases, J lost 8 bases, and 15 bases lay in between. From germline, CDR1 is DFQATT and CDR2 SNEGSKA (reference sequence). In DNA, the CDR3 is TGCAGTGCTAGATTTGACCTCTCTTACGAAAAACTGTTTTTT. This encodes CSARFDLSYEKLFF.

This clonotype came up a few times. The chain is built from TRBV19 and TRBJ2-2, with no clear D. This CDR3 spans 13 amino acids. Trimming removed 7 bases at V and 1 base at J, with 7 bases between. The V gene's germline CDR1 is LNHDA and CDR2 SQIVND (reference sequence). CDR3 sequence: CASISENTGELFF. CDR3 DNA sequence: TGTGCCAGTATAAGTGAGAACACCGGGGAGCTGTTTTTT.

This clonotype was seen repeatedly, ten times or more. V usage is TRBV10-2 and J usage is TRBJ1-6; 8 positions match TRBD1. There are 15 residues in the CDR3. V was clipped by 6 bases and J by 0 bases; unmatched bases: 1. Germline CDR1 is WSHSY and CDR2 is SAAADI. CDR3 sequence reads: CASRDRASYNSPLHF. CDR3 DNA sequence: TGCGCCAGCAGGGACAGGGCCTCCTATAATTCACCCCTCCACTTT.

In the case of this clonotype: The junction departs from germline at one end; a sequencing error may be responsible. The chain is built from TRBV29-1 and TRBJ2-5, with a possible D match to TRBD2 (6 bases). Germline values: CDR1 SQVTM, CDR2 ANQGSEA. CDR3 size: 14 residues. The CDR3 region is CACRIVAGLETQYF. Here the CDR3 DNA reads TGTGCCTGCCGTATCGTCGCGGGACTGGAGACCCAGTACTTC.

With respect to this clonotype: The junction does not match germline at one end; this may be a read error. This chain connects TRBV6-1 to TRBJ2-2, with D possibly called TRBD1 or TRBD2 (6 bases each). Looked up from germline, CDR1 is MNHNS and CDR2 is SASEGT. The length of the CDR3 is 13 residues. The CDR3 DNA is TGTACCAGCAGGTCCAGGGGAAGGGGGGAGCTGCTTTTT. The encoded protein is CTSRSRGRGELLF.

The chain couples TRBV4-2 to TRBJ2-7; D is unresolved. V was trimmed by 1 base and J by 3 bases, leaving 10 bases between them. CDR1 and CDR2 from the germline V gene are LGHNA and YNFKEQ. The CDR3 spans 14 residues. This chain's CDR3 is CASSQVGSFYEQYF. The CDR3 region has the DNA TGTGCCAGCAGCCAAGTAGGGTCATTCTACGAGCAGTACTTC.

The chain employs TRBV7-9 and TRBJ1-2; 7 bases agree with TRBD1. Trimming took 5 bases from V and 8 from J; bases not matched to a gene: 14. Germline values: CDR1 SEHNR, CDR2 FQNEAQ (reference sequence). The CDR3 extends over 15 amino acids. The CDR3 here is CASSQDYAGGRGYTF. The DNA for the CDR3 is TGTGCCAGCAGCCAAGATTACGCAGGGGGAAGGGGCTACACCTTC.

This clonotype was detected ten times or more. V and J are TRBV2 and TRBJ1-1; possibly TRBD1 for D (5 bases). The CDR3 contains 15 residues. Trimming left V 3 bases short and J 2 bases short, with 13 bases between. The V gene's germline CDR1 is SNHLY and CDR2 FYNNEI. The CDR3 nucleotides read TGTGCCAGCAGTGATAGCAGGGCCTTTAACACTGAAGCTTTCTTT. This gives the protein CASSDSRAFNTEAFF.

Turning to this clonotype: One end of the junction is discordant with germline, which a read error may explain. The chain uses TRBV7-9 and TRBJ1-4; 8 bases are shared with TRBD1. The CDR3 is 15 residues long. Germline CDR1 reads SEHNR; CDR2 reads FQNEAQ (reference sequence). The CDR3 is CASSQDGRGREKLFF. CDR3 DNA sequence: TGCGCCAGCAGCCAAGATGGCAGGGGGCGCGAAAAACTGTTTTTT.

In regard to this clonotype: A much bigger clone sits one base away, suggesting this may be a read error. The chain is built from TRBV9 and TRBJ2-5; possibly TRBD1 for D (5 bases). Trimming took 4 bases from V and 5 from J, leaving 12 bases between them. The length of the CDR3 is 13 residues. In germline, CDR1 is SGDLS, CDR2 YYNGEE. For the CDR3, the DNA is TGTGCCAGCAGCATCCAGGGTTACGAGACCCAGTACTTC. It encodes CASSIQGYETQYF.

The V call is TRBV7-9, the J call TRBJ1-5; D not resolved. V lost 1 base, J lost 0 bases, and 10 bases lay in between. CDR1 and CDR2 (germline): SEHNR, FQNEAQ (reference sequence). This CDR3 spans 16 amino acids. CDR3 sequence reads: CASSLVTGYSNQPQHF. Written as DNA, the CDR3 is TGTGCCAGCAGCTTAGTAACGGGGTATAGCAATCAGCCCCAGCATTTT.

Many counts were recorded for this clonotype. The V and J genes are TRBV2 and TRBJ1-4; tentative D call: TRBD1 (5 bases). The CDR3 is 15 amino acids. Trimming cost V 7 bases and J 5 bases, with 17 bases left between them. CDR1 SNHLY and CDR2 FYNNEI come from the germline V gene. As DNA, the CDR3 is TGTGCCAGCATCCCTACCGGGACGGAAAATGAAAAACTGTTTTTT. As protein: CASIPTGTENEKLFF.

The rearrangement joins TRBV10-3 to TRBJ1-1, with 7 bases aligning to TRBD1. This CDR3 contains 12 residues. From germline, CDR1 is ENHRY and CDR2 SYGVKD. J gave up 7 bases and V 8 bases, and 7 bases lay outside the gene matches. The CDR3 reads CAILDRENEAFF. CDR3 sequence (DNA): TGTGCCATCCTAGACAGGGAGAATGAAGCTTTCTTT.

There are a few counts of this clonotype. This chain connects TRBV11-2 to TRBJ2-7, with D perhaps TRBD1 or TRBD2 (5 bases each). The CDR3 loop spans 17 amino acids. V lost 1 base to trimming and J lost 0 bases, with 16 bases between them. Germline CDR1 and CDR2: SGHAT and FQNNGV. CDR3 residues: CASSLGLGAGSSYEQYF. CDR3 in DNA: TGTGCCAGCAGCTTAGGTCTCGGGGCAGGGAGCTCCTACGAGCAGTACTTC.

With respect to this clonotype: The junction does not match germline at one end; this may be a read error. V and J are TRBV20-1 and TRBJ2-7, with 10 bases identical to TRBD1. This CDR3 has 12 residues. Germline-derived CDR1 and CDR2 are DFQATT and SNEGSKA (reference sequence). The CDR3 is CNAGQGVNEQYF. DNA of the CDR3: TGCAATGCTGGACAGGGGGTAAACGAGCAGTACTTC.

The J gene is TRBJ2-7, the V gene TRBV7-2; TRBD2 aligns across 8 bases. V was clipped by 1 base and J by 9 bases; unmatched bases: 8. Looked up from germline, CDR1 is SGHTA and CDR2 is FQGNSA. This CDR3 comprises 14 residues. CDR3 nucleotides: TGTGCCAGCAGCTTAGACGTCTCTAGCGGGCCGCAGTACTTC. It encodes CASSLDVSSGPQYF.

As concerns this clonotype: The germline gene is not matched at one end of the junction; a read error may be the cause. V usage is TRBV25-1 and J usage is TRBJ2-2; D perhaps matches TRBD1 (6 bases). Germline V gene data show CDR1 as MGHDK and CDR2 as SYGVNS. This CDR3 region has 16 residues. The CDR3 DNA reads as TGTGCCACCAGTGATTTATCGGCAGGGGATACCGGGGAGCTGTTTTTT. Amino acid sequence: CATSDLSAGDTGELFF.